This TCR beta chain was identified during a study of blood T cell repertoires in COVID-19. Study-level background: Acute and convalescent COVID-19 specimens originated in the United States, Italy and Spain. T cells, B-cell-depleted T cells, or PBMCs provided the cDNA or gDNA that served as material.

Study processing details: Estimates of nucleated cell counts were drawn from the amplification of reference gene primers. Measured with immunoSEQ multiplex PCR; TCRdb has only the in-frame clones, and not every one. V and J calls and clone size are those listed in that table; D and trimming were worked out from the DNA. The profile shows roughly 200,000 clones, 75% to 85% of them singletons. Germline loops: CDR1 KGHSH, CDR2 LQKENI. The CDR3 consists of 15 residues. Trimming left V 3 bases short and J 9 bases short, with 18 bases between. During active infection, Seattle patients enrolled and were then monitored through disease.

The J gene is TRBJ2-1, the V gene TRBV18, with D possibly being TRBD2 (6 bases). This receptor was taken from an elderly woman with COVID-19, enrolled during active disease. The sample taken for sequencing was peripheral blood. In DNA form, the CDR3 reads TGTGCCAGCTCACCGACGGTCGGGAGAGAGGGTGAGCAGTTCTTC. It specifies CASSPTVGREGEQFF.